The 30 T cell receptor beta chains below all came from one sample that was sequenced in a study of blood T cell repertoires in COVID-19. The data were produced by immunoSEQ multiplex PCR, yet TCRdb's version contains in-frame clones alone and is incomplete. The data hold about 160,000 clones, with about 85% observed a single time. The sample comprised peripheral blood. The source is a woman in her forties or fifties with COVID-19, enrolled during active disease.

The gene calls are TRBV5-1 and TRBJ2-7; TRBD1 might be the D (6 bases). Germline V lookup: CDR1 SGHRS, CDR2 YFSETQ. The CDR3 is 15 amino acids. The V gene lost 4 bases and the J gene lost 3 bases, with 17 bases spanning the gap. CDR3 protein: CASSTSQGSYYEQYF. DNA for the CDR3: TGCGCCAGCAGCACCTCCCAGGGGTCCTACTACGAGCAGTACTTC.

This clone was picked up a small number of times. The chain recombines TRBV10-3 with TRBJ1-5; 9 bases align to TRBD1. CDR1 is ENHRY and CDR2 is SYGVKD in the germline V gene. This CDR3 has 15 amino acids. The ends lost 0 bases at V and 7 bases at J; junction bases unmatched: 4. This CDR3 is CAISESGTGRQPQHF. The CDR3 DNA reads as TGTGCCATCAGTGAGTCGGGGACAGGGAGACAGCCCCAGCATTTT.

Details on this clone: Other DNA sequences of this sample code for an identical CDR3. The CDR3 reads CASSEGGSTDTQYF. Here the CDR3 DNA reads TGTGCCAGCAGTGAAGGAGGCAGCACAGATACGCAGTATTTT. The chain couples TRBV6-1 to TRBJ2-3, with D unclear. CDR3 length: 14 residues. Per the germline V gene, CDR1 is MNHNS and CDR2 is SASEGT. V dropped 1 base and J dropped 0 bases, with 5 bases sitting between them.

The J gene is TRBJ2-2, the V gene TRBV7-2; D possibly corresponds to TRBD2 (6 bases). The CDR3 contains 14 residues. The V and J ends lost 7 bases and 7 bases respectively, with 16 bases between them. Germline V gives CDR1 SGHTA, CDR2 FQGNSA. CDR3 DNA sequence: TGTGCCAGCATCCTCCCTGGCGGGAACGGGGAGCTGTTTTTT. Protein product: CASILPGGNGELFF.

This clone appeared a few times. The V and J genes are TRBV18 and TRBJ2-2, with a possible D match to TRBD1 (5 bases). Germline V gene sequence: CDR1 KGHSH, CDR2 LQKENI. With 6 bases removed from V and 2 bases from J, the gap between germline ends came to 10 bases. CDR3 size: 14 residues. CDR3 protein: CASSLTDNTGELFF. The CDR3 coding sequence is TGTGCCAGCTCGCTGACAGACAACACCGGGGAGCTGTTTTTT. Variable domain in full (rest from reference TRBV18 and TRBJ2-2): NAGVMQNPRHLVRRRGQEARLRCSPMKGHSHVYWYRQLPEEGLKFMVYLQKENIIDESGMPKERFSAEFPKEGPSILRIQQVVRGDSAAYFCASSLTDNTGELFFGEGSRLTVL.

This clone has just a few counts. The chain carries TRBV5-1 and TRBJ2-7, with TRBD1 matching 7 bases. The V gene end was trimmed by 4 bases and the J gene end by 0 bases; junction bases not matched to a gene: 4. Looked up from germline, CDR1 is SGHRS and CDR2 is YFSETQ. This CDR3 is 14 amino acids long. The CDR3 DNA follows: TGCGCCAGCAGCCGGGGACAGAACTCCTACGAGCAGTACTTC. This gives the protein CASSRGQNSYEQYF.

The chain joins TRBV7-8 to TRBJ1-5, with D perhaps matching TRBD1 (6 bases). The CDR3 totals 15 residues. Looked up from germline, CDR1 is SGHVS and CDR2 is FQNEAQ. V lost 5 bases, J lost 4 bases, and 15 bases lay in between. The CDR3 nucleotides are TGTGCCAGCAGCCCCAGCCGGACAGCAAATCAGCCCCAGCATTTT. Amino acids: CASSPSRTANQPQHF. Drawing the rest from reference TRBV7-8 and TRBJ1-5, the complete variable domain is GAGVSQSPRYKVAKRGQDVALRCDPISGHVSLFWYQQALGQGPEFLTYFQNEAQLDKSGLPSDRFFAERPEGSVSTLKIQRTQQEDSAVYLCASSPSRTANQPQHFGDGTRLSIL.

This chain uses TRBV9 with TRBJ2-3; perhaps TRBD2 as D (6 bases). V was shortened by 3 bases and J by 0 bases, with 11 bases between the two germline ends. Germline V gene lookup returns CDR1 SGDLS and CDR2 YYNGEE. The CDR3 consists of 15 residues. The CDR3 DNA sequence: TGTGCCAGCAGCGCCGGGGGACCTAGCACAGATACGCAGTATTTT. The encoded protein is CASSAGGPSTDTQYF.

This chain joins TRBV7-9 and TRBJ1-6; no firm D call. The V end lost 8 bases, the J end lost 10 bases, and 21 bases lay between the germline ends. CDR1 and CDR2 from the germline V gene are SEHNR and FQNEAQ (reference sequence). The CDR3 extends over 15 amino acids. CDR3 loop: CASRIDPLLGSPLHF. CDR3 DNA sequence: TGTGCCAGCCGTATCGATCCCCTGCTAGGCTCACCCCTCCACTTT.

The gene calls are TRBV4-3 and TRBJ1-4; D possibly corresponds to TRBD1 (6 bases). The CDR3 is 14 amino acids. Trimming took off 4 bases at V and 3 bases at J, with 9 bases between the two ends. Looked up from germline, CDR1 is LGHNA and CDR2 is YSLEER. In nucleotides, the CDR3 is TGCGCCAGCAGCCCACAGGGTGCTAATGAAAAACTGTTTTTT. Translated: CASSPQGANEKLFF.

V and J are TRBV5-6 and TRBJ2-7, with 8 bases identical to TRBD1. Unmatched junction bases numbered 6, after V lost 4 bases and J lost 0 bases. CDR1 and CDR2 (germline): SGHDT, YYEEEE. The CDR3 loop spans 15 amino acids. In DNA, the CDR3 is TGTGCCAGCAGCAAGGGGGACAGGTTCTCCTACGAGCAGTACTTC. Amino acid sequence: CASSKGDRFSYEQYF.

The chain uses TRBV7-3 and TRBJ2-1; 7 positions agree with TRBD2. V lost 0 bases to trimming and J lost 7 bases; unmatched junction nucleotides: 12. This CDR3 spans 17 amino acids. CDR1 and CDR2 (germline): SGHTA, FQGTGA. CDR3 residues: CASSLTPVTSLVNEQFF. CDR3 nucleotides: TGTGCCAGCAGCTTAACCCCCGTGACTAGCTTAGTTAATGAGCAGTTCTTC.

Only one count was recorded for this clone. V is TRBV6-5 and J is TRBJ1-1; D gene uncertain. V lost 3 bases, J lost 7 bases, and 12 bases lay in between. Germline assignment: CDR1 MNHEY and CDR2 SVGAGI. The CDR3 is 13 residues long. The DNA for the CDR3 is TGTGCCAGCAGTTATAGCGGCGGCGTTGAAGCTTTCTTT. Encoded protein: CASSYSGGVEAFF.

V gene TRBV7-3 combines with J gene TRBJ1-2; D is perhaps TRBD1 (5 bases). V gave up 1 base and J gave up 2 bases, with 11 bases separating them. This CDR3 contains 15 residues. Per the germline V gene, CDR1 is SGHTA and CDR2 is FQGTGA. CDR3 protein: CASSLNAGMNYGYTF. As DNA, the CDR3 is TGTGCCAGCAGCTTAAACGCAGGGATGAACTATGGCTACACCTTC.

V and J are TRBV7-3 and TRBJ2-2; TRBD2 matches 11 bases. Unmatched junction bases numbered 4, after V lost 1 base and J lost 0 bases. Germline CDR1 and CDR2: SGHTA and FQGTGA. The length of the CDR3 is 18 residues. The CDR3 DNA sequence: TGTGCCAGCAGCTTAAGGCTAGCGGGGGGTCCGAACACCGGGGAGCTGTTTTTT. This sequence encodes CASSLRLAGGPNTGELFF.

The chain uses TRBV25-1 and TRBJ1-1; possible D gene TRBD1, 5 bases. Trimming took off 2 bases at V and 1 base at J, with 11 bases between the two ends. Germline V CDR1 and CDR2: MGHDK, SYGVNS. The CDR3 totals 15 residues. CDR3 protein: CASSETGQGNTEAFF. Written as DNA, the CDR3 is TGTGCCAGCAGTGAAACCGGGCAGGGGAACACTGAAGCTTTCTTT.

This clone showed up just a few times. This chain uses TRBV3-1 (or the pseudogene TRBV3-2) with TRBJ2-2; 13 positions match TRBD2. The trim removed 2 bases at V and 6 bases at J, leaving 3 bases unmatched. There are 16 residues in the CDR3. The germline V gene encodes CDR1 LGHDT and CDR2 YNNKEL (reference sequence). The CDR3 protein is CASSQLLAGGAGELFF. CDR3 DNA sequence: TGTGCCAGCAGCCAACTACTAGCGGGGGGGGCCGGGGAGCTGTTTTTT.

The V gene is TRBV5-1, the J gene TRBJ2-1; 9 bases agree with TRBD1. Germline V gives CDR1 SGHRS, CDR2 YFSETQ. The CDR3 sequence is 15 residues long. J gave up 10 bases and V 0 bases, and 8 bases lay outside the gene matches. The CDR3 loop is CASSLATDRGLEQFF. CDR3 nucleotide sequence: TGCGCCAGCAGCTTGGCCACGGACAGGGGCCTGGAGCAGTTCTTC.

This CDR3 reads CASSLSQAASSYNSPLHF. The CDR3 region has the DNA TGTGCCAGCAGCTTGAGCCAGGCAGCCAGCTCCTATAATTCACCCCTCCACTTT. The chain has TRBV7-9 and TRBJ1-6; D gene unclear. This CDR3 comprises 18 residues. The V and J ends lost 3 bases and 0 bases respectively, with 15 bases between them. Germline V gene sequence: CDR1 SEHNR, CDR2 FQNEAQ (reference sequence).

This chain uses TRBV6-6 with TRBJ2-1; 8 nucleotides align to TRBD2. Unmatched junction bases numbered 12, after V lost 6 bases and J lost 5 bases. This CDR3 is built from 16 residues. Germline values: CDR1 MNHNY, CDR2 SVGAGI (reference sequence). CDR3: CASRPGPGLGDNEQFF. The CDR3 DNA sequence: TGTGCCAGCAGGCCTGGACCGGGACTAGGAGACAATGAGCAGTTCTTC.

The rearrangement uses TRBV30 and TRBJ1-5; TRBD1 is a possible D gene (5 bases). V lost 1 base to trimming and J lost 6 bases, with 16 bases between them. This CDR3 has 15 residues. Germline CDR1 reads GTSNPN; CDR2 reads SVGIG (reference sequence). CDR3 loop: CAWSAQSGLGQPQHF. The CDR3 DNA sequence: TGTGCCTGGAGTGCGCAATCAGGGTTGGGTCAGCCCCAGCATTTT.

CDR3 coding DNA: TGTGCCAGCAGCTTTATCGAGGACAGGGGGGGCTACGAGCAGTACTTC. Its translation: CASSFIEDRGGYEQYF. The rearrangement joins TRBV11-3 to TRBJ2-7; the match to TRBD1 covers 10 bases. This CDR3 is 16 amino acids long. The germline V gene has CDR1 SGHNT and CDR2 YENEEA. Trimming at V came to 3 bases and at J to 3 bases, leaving 8 bases not matched to a gene. Using reference TRBV11-3 and TRBJ2-7 for the parts outside the CDR3, the full variable domain is EAGVVQSPRYKIIEKKQPVAFWCNPISGHNTLYWYLQNLGQGPELLIRYENEEAVDDSQLPKDRFSAERLKGVDSTLKIQPAELGDSAVYLCASSFIEDRGGYEQYFGPGTRLTVT.

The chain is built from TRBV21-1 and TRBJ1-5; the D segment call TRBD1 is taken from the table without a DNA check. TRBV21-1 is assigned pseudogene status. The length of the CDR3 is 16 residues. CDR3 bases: TGTGCCAGCAGCAAACTAGGGGGACAGCTCTATCAGCCCCAGCATTTT. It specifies CASSKLGGQLYQPQHF.

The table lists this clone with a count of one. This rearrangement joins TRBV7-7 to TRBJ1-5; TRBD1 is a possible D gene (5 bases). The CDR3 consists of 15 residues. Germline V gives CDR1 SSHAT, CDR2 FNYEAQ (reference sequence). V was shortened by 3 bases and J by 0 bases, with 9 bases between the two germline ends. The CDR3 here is CASSFDRDSNQPQHF. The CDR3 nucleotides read TGTGCCAGCAGCTTCGACAGAGATAGCAATCAGCCCCAGCATTTT. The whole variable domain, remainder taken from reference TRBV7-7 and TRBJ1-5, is GAGVSQSPRYKVTKRGQDVTLRCDPISSHATLYWYQQALGQGPEFLTYFNYEAQPDKSGLPSDRFSAERPEGSISTLTIQRTEQRDSAMYRCASSFDRDSNQPQHFGDGTRLSIL.

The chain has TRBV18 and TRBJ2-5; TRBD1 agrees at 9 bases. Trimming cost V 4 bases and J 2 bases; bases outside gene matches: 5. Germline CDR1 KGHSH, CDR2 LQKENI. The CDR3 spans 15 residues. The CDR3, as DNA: TGTGCCAGCTCACGTGGGACAGGGCAACAAGAGACCCAGTACTTC. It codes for CASSRGTGQQETQYF. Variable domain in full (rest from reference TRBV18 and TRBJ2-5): NAGVMQNPRHLVRRRGQEARLRCSPMKGHSHVYWYRQLPEEGLKFMVYLQKENIIDESGMPKERFSAEFPKEGPSILRIQQVVRGDSAAYFCASSRGTGQQETQYFGPGTRLLVL.

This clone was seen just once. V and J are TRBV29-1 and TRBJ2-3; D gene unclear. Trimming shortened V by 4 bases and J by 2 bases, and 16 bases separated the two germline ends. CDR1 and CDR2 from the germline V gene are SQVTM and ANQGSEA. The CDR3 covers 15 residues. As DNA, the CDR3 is TGCAGCGTTGCATTCGCGGCTAAGTACACAGATACGCAGTATTTT. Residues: CSVAFAAKYTDTQYF.

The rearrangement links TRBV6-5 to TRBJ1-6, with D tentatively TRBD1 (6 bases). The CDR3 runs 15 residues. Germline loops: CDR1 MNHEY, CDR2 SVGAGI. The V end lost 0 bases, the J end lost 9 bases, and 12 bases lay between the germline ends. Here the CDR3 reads CASSYSSGAVSPLHF. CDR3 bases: TGTGCCAGCAGTTACTCATCAGGGGCCGTTTCACCCCTCCACTTT.

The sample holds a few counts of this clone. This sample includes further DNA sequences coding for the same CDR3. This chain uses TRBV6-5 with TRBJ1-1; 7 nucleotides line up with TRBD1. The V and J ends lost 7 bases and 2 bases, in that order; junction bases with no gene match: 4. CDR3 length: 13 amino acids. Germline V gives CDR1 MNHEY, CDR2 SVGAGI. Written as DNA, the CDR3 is TGTGCCAGCACCGGGACAGTAAACACTGAAGCTTTCTTT. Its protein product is CASTGTVNTEAFF.

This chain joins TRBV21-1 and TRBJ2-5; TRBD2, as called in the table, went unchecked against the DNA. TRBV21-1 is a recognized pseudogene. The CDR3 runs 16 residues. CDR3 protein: CASIHGPSGGLGSQYF. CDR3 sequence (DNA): TGTGCCAGCATCCACGGTCCTAGCGGGGGCCTAGGTTCCCAGTACTTC.

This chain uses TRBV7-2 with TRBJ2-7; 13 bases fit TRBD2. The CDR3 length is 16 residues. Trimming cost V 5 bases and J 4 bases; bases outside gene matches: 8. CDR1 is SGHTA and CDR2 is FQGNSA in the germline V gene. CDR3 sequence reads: CASSKTSGGAEYEQYF. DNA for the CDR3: TGTGCCAGCAGCAAAACTAGCGGGGGGGCGGAATACGAGCAGTACTTC.